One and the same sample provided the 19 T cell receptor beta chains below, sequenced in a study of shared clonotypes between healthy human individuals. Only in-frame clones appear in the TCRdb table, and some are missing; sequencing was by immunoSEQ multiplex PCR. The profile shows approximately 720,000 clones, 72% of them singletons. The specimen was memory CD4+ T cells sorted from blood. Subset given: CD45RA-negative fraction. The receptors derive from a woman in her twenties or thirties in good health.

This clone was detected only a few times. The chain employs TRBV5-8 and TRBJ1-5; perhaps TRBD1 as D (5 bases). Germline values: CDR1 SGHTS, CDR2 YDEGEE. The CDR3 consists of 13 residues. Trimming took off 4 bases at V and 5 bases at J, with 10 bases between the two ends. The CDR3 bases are TGTGCCAGCAGCACAGACAGAGATCAGCCCCAGCATTTT. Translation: CASSTDRDQPQHF.

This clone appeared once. DNA for the CDR3: TGTGCCAGCGCGATCGATAGCGGTCTCGTACTGGATGAGCAGTTCTTC. It yields the protein CASAIDSGLVLDEQFF. The rearrangement links TRBV5-4 to TRBJ2-1, with D tentatively TRBD2 (6 bases). CDR3 length: 16 amino acids. V was shortened by 7 bases and J by 8 bases, with 25 bases between the two germline ends. Germline assignment: CDR1 SGHNT and CDR2 YYREEE (reference sequence).

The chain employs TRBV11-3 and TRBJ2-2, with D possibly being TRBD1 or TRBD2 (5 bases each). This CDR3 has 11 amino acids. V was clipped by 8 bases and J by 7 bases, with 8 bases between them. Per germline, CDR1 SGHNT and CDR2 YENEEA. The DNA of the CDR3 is TGTGCCAGCGGGGGTAACGGGGAGCTGTTTTTT. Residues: CASGGNGELFF.

CDR3 coding DNA: TGTGCCAGCAGTCGGGACTCACTACAGTACGGGTCGCAGTATTTT. Translation: CASSRDSLQYGSQYF. The chain recombines TRBV5-4 with TRBJ2-3; weak D call: TRBD2 (6 bases). V lost 5 bases and J 10 bases, leaving 23 bases between the germline ends. This CDR3 is 15 amino acids long. Germline CDR1 is SGHNT and CDR2 is YYREEE (reference sequence). The full variable domain, in which reference TRBV5-4 and TRBJ2-3 provide the parts outside the CDR3, is ETGVTQSPTHLIKTRGQQVTLRCSSQSGHNTVSWYQQALGQGPQFIFQYYREEENGRGNFPPRFSGLQFPNYSSELNVNALELDDSALYLCASSRDSLQYGSQYFGPGTRLTVL.

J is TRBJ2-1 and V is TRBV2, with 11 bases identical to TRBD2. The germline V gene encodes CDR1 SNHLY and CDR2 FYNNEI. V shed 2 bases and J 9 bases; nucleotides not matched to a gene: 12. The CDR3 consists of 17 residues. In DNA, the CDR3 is TGTGCCAGCAGTGAATTAGGTCTAGCGGGAGGAAATAGTGAGCAGTTCTTC. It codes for CASSELGLAGGNSEQFF. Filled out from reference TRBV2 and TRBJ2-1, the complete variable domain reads EPEVTQTPSHQVTQMGQEVILRCVPISNHLYFYWYRQILGQKVEFLVSFYNNEISEKSEIFDDQFSVERPDGSNFTLKIRSTKLEDSAMYFCASSELGLAGGNSEQFFGPGTRLTVL.

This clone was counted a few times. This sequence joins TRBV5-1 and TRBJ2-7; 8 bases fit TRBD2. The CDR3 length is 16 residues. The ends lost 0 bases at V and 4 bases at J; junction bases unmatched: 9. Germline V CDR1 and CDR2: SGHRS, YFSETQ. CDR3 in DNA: TGCGCCAGCAGCTTGGGAGCGGGAGCGCAATCATACGAGCAGTACTTC. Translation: CASSLGAGAQSYEQYF.

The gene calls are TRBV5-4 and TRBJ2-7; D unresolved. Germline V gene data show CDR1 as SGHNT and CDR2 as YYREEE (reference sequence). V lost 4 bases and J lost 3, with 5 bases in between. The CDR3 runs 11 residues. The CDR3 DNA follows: TGTGCCAGCAGCGAAAACTACGAGCAGTACTTC. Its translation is CASSENYEQYF. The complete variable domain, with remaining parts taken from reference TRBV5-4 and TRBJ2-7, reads ETGVTQSPTHLIKTRGQQVTLRCSSQSGHNTVSWYQQALGQGPQFIFQYYREEENGRGNFPPRFSGLQFPNYSSELNVNALELDDSALYLCASSENYEQYFGPGTRLTVT.

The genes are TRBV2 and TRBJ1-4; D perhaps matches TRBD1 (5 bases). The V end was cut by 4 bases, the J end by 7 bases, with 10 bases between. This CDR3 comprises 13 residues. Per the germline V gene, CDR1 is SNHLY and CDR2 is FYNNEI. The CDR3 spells CASSVVGGEKLFF. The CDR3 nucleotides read TGTGCCAGCAGTGTAGTGGGGGGTGAAAAACTGTTTTTT.

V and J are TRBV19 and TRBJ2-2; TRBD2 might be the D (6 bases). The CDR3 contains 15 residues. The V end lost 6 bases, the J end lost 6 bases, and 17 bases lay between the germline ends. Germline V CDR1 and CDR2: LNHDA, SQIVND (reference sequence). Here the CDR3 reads CASSRLGRGPGELFF. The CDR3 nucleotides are TGTGCCAGTAGCAGGCTCGGGCGGGGCCCCGGGGAGCTGTTTTTT. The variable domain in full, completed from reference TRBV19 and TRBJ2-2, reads DGGITQSPKYLFRKEGQNVTLSCEQNLNHDAMYWYRQDPGQGLRLIYYSQIVNDFQKGDIAEGYSVSREKKESFPLTVTSAQKNPTAFYLCASSRLGRGPGELFFGEGSRLTVL.

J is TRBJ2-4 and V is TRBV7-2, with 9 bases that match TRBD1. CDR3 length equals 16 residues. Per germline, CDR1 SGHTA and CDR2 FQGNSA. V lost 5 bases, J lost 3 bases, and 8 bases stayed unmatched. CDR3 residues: CASSRTGGWVKNIQYF. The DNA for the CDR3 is TGTGCCAGCAGCCGTACAGGGGGCTGGGTCAAAAACATTCAGTACTTC.

DNA of the CDR3: TGCGCCAGCAGCTCAACTAGGGATGGCTACACCTTC. This encodes CASSSTRDGYTF. The chain couples TRBV5-1 to TRBJ1-2; no firm D call. Germline-derived CDR1 and CDR2 are SGHRS and YFSETQ. Between the trimmed V and J ends, which lost 3 bases and 6 bases, there was a span of 9 bases. This CDR3 has 12 amino acids.

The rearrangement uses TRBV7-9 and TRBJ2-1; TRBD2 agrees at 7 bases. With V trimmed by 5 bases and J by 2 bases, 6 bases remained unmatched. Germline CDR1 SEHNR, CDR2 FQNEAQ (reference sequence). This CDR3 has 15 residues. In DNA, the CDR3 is TGTGCCAGCAGCCCACCCGCGGGAGCCTACAATGAGCAGTTCTTC. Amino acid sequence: CASSPPAGAYNEQFF.

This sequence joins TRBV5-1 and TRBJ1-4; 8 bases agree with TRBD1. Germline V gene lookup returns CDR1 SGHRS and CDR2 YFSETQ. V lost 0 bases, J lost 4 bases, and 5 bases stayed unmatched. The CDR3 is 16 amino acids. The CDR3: CASSLAQTGDNEKLFF. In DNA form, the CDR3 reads TGCGCCAGCAGCTTGGCCCAGACAGGGGATAATGAAAAACTGTTTTTT.

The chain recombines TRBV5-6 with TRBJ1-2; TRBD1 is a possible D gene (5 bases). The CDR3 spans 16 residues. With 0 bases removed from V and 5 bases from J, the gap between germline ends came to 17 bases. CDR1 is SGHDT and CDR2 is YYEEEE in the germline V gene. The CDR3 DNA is TGTGCCAGCAGCTTGGCCGGGACCCCAGTCGGGTATGGCTACACCTTC. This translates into CASSLAGTPVGYGYTF.

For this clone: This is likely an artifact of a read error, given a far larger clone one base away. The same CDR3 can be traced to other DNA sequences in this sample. The CDR3 loop reads CAWSVQTYEQYF. As DNA, the CDR3 is TGTGCCTGGAGCGTGCAGACCTACGAGCAGTACTTC. The chain combines TRBV30 with TRBJ2-7, with D hard to call. V lost 3 bases and J 2 bases, leaving 8 bases between the germline ends. Germline-derived CDR1 and CDR2 are GTSNPN and SVGIG (reference sequence). The CDR3 covers 12 residues.

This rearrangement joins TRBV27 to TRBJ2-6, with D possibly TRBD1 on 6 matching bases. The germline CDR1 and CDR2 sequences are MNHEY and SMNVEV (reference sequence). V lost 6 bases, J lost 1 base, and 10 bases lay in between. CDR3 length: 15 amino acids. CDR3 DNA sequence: TGTGCCAGCAGAAGGGGGTTGTCTGGGGCCAACGTCCTGACTTTC. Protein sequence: CASRRGLSGANVLTF.

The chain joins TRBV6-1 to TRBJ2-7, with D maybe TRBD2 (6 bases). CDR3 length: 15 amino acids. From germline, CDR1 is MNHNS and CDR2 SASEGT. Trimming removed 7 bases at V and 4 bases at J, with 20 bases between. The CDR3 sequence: CASKRARDSQYEQYF. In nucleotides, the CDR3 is TGTGCCAGCAAAAGGGCCCGGGACTCACAATACGAGCAGTACTTC.

CDR3 protein: CASSTTSSSTDTQYF. The CDR3 region has the DNA TGTGCCAGCAGCACTACCTCCTCTAGCACAGATACGCAGTATTTT. The rearrangement links TRBV6-4 to TRBJ2-3; D unresolved. Germline lookup yields CDR1 MRHNA and CDR2 SNTAGT. V was clipped by 6 bases and J by 0 bases, with 13 bases between them. The CDR3 is 15 residues long.

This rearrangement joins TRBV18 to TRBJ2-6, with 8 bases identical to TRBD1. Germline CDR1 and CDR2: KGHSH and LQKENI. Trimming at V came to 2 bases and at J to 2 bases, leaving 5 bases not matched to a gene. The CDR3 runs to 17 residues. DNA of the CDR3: TGTGCCAGCTCACCAGGGACAGGACTGACTGGGGCCAACGTCCTGACTTTC. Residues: CASSPGTGLTGANVLTF.